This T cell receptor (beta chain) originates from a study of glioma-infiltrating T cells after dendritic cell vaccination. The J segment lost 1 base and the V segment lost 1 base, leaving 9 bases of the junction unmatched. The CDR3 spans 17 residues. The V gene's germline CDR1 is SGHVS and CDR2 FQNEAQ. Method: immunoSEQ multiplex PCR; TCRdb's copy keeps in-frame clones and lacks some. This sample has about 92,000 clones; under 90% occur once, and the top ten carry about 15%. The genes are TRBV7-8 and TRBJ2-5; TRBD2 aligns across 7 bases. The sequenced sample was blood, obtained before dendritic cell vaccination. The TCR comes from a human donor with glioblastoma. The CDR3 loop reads CASSLVESGAFQETQYF. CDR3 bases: TGTGCCAGCAGCTTAGTCGAGAGCGGGGCGTTCCAAGAGACCCAGTACTTC.